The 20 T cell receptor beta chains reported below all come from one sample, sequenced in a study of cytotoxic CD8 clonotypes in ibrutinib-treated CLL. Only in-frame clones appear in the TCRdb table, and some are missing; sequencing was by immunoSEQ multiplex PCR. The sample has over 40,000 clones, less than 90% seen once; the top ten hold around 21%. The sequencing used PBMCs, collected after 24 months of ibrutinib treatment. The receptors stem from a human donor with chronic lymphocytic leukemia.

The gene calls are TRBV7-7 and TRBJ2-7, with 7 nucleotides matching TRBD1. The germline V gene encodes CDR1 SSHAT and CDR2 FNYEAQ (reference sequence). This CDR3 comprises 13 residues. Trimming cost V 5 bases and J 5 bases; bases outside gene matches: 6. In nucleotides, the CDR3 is TGTGCCAGCAGCCCGGGACAGTTCCACGAGCAGTACTTC. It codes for CASSPGQFHEQYF.

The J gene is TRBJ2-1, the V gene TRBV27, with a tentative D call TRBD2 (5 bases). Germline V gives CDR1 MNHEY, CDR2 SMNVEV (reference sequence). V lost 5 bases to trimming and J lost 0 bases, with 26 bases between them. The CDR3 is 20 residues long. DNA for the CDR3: TGTGCCAGCAGTCAAACCCCCGCGTCCTTGGGAGTTAGCTCCTACAATGAGCAGTTCTTC. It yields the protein CASSQTPASLGVSSYNEQFF.

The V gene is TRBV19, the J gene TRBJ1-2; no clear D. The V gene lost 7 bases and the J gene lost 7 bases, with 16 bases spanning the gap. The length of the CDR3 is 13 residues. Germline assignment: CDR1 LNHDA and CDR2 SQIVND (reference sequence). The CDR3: CASTPVGGSGYTF. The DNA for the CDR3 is TGTGCCAGTACCCCGGTAGGAGGGTCTGGCTACACCTTC.

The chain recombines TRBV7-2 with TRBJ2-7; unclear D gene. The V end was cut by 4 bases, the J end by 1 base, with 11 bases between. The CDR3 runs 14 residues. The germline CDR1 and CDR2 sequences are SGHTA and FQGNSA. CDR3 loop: CASSSQPWSYEQYF. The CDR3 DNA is TGTGCCAGCAGCTCTCAGCCATGGTCCTACGAGCAGTACTTC.

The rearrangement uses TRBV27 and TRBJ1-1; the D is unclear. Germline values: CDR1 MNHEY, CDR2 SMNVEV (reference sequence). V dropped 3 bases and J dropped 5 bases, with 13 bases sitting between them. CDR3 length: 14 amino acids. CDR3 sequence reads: CASSFQRVGTEAFF. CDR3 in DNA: TGTGCCAGCAGTTTCCAAAGGGTCGGGACTGAAGCTTTCTTT.

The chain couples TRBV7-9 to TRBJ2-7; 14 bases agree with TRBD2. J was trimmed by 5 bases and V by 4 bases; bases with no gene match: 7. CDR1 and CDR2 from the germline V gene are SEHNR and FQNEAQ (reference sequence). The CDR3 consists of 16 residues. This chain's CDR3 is CASSSGLAGDSHEQYF. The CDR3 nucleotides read TGTGCCAGCAGCTCGGGACTAGCGGGAGATTCCCACGAGCAGTACTTC.

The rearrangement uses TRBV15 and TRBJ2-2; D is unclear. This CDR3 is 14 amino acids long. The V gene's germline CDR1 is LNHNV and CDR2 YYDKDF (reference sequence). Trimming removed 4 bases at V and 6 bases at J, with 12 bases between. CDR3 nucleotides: TGTGCCACCAGCACCCGTCTAGTGCCCGGGGAGCTGTTTTTT. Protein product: CATSTRLVPGELFF.

The CDR3 bases are TGTGCCAGCAGCTTACAGGGAGCCAGCTCCTACGAGCAGTACTTC. It yields the protein CASSLQGASSYEQYF. The chain links TRBV11-2 to TRBJ2-7; D could derive from TRBD1 or TRBD2 (5 bases each). Germline V gene data show CDR1 as SGHAT and CDR2 as FQNNGV. The CDR3 is made up of 15 amino acids. Between the trimmed V and J ends, which lost 2 bases and 0 bases, there was a span of 11 bases. Drawing the rest from reference TRBV11-2 and TRBJ2-7, the complete variable domain is EAGVAQSPRYKIIEKRQSVAFWCNPISGHATLYWYQQILGQGPKLLIQFQNNGVVDDSQLPKDRFSAERLKGVDSTLKIQPAKLEDSAVYLCASSLQGASSYEQYFGPGTRLTVT.

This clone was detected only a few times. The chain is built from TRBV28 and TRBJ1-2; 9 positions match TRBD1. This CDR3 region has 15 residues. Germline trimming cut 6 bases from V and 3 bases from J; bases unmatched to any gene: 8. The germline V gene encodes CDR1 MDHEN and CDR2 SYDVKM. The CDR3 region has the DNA TGTGCCAGCAGACCACAGGGGGCTGGATACTATGGCTACACCTTC. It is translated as CASRPQGAGYYGYTF.

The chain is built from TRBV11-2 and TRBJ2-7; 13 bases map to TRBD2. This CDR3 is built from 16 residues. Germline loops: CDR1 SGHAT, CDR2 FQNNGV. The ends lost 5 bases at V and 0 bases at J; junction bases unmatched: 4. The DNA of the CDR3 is TGTGCCAGCAGCCCCCGGACTAGCGGGAGCTCCTACGAGCAGTACTTC. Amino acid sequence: CASSPRTSGSSYEQYF.

DNA of the CDR3: TGTGCCAGTAGTATGGGGGCCTACAATGAGCAGTTCTTC. Translating gives CASSMGAYNEQFF. The chain links TRBV19 to TRBJ2-1, with D possibly called TRBD1 or TRBD2 (5 bases each). Germline assignment: CDR1 LNHDA and CDR2 SQIVND (reference sequence). The CDR3 is 13 amino acids. With 3 bases removed from V and 2 bases from J, the gap between germline ends came to 5 bases. Complete variable domain (other parts from reference TRBV19 and TRBJ2-1): DGGITQSPKYLFRKEGQNVTLSCEQNLNHDAMYWYRQDPGQGLRLIYYSQIVNDFQKGDIAEGYSVSREKKESFPLTVTSAQKNPTAFYLCASSMGAYNEQFFGPGTRLTVL.

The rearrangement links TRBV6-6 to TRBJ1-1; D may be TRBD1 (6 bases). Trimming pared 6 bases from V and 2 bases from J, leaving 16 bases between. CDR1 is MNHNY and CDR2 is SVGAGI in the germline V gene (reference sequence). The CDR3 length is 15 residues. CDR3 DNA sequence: TGTGCCAGCAGGACTATCAGGGGCAGCAACACTGAAGCTTTCTTT. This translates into CASRTIRGSNTEAFF.

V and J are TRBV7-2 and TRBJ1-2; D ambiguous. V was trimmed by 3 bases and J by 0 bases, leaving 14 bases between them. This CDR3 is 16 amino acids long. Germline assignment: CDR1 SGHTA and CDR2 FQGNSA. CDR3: CASSFRNGLTNYGYTF. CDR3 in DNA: TGTGCCAGCAGCTTTCGAAACGGCTTGACTAACTATGGCTACACCTTC.

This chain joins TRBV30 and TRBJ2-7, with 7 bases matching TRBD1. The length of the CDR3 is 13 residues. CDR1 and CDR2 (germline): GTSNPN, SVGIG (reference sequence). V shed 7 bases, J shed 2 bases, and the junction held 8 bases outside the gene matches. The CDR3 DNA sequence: TGTGCCTCATCCCCGGGACAGACCTACGAGCAGTACTTC. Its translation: CASSPGQTYEQYF.

For the CDR3, the DNA is TGCACCCATCGGGACGGTGCTCAAGAGACCCAGTACTTC. Amino acid sequence: CTHRDGAQETQYF. The chain links TRBV29-1 to TRBJ2-5; D could derive from TRBD1 or TRBD2 (5 bases each). The CDR3 loop spans 13 amino acids. Germline CDR1 SQVTM, CDR2 ANQGSEA.

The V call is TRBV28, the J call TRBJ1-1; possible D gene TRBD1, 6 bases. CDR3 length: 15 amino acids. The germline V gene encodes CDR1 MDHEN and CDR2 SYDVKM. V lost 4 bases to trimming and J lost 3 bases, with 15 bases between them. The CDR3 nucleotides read TGTGCCAGCAGTTCGTCGGGACACCGGGACACTGAAGCTTTCTTT. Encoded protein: CASSSSGHRDTEAFF.

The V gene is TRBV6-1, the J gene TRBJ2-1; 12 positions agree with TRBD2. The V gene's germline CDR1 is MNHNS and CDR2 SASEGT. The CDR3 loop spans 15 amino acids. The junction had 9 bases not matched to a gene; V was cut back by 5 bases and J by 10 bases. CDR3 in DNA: TGTGCCAGCAGTTTTGAGACTAGCGGGAGAGGGGAGCAGTTCTTC. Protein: CASSFETSGRGEQFF.

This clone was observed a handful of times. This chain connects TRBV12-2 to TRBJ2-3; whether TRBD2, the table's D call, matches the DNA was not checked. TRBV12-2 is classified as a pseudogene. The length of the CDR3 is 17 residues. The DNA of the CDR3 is TGTGCAAGTCGCTTTCCCCCTAGCGAGACACGCACAGATACGCAGTATTTT. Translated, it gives CASRFPPSETRTDTQYF.

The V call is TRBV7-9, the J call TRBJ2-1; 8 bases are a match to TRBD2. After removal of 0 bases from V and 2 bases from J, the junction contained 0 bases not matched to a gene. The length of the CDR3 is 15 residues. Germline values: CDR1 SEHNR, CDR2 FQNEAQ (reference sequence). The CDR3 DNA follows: TGTGCCAGCAGCTTAGCGGGACTAGCCTACAATGAGCAGTTCTTC. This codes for CASSLAGLAYNEQFF.

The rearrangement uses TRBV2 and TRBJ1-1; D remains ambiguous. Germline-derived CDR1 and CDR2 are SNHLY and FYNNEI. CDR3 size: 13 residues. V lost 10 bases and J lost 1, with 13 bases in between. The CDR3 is CATKLQANTEAFF. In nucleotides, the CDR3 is TGTGCCACCAAACTACAAGCGAACACTGAAGCTTTCTTT.